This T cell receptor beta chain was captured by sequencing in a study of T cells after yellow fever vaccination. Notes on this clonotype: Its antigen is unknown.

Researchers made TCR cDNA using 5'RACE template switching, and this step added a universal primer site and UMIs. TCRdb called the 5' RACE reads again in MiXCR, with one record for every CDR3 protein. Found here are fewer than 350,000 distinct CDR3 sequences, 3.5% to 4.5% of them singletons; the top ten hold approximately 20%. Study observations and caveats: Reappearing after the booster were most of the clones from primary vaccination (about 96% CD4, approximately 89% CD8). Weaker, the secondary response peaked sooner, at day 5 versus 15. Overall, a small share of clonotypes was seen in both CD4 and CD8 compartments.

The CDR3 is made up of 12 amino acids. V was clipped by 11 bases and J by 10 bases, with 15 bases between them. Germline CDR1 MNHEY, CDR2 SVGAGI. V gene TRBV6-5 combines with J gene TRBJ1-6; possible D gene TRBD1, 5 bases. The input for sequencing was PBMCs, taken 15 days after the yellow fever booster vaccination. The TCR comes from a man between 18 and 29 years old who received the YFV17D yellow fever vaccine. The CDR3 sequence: CASGTGGSPLHF. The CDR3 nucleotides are TGTGCCTCCGGGACGGGGGGATCACCCCTCCACTTT.